Listed here is a single T cell receptor (beta chain). It lacks a known antigen. Base qualities were left out, and no much larger clone turns up one base away. The data originate from a study of blood T cell repertoires in COVID-19 (TCRdb year 2020). About the investigation overall: Collaborator samples came from the United States, Italy and Spain and covered acute and convalescent phases of COVID-19. The prospective study material was composed of cDNA or gDNA derived from T cells, B-cell-depleted T cells, or PBMCs. Deeply sampled blood TCRbeta repertoires from subjects exposed to, actively infected with, or recovered from COVID-19 were included in the dataset. A freely available public database, intended as a resource for researchers studying the immune response to SARS-CoV-2, is where the repertoires were released. Samples were obtained from the ongoing ImmuneRACE study (first 160 participants) and from roughly 1,300 subjects provided by 6 global collaborators. Nearly every sample came with metadata listing a de-identified subject ID, COVID-19 status, age in years and sex. Where available, HLA class I and class II types were obtained from metadata supplied by the sample provider rather than from assay-based typing.

Whole blood was collected in K2EDTA tubes by collaborating institutions according to the institutions' own protocols. Collaborator samples were shipped for TCRbeta analysis as frozen whole blood, isolated PBMCs, or DNA extracted from either sample type. Spanning cysteine to phenylalanine, the CDR3 consists of 15 amino acids. Only the CDR3 portion is preserved as DNA: 45 bases, with reading frame beginning at the first base. Between the V and J ends, shortened by 2 bases and 3 bases respectively, the junction contains 13 bases. CDR1 and CDR2 are drawn from the germline V gene (reference sequence): MNHEY, SMNVEV. The immunoSEQ Assay, a bias-controlled multiplex PCR, was used to amplify TCRbeta CDR3 regions from genomic DNA. In the authors' own workflow: Nucleated cell counts per sample were estimated from amplification of reference gene primers within the assay. Sequence reads were collapsed and filtered to measure the absolute abundance of every unique TCRbeta CDR3 rearrangement. For each sample, productive Simpson clonality was calculated as the square root of Simpson's diversity index across productive rearrangements. This immuneACCESS table, as held by TCRdb, lists in-frame sequences with V and J called but not all clones. Of the missing ones, under half trace to an unresolved V gene in checked studies; the others have no known cause. V and J calls and clone size are copied from that table; D and trimming were computed from the DNA. The sample profile shows about 260,000 clones; 88% of them were found once. Of the sample, around 0.7% is held by the ten largest clones.

Study-wide findings and limitations: Clinical and demographic metadata were provided uncurated, with the amount varying by source and participant.

The receptor was isolated from a human donor in a cohort sampled during active COVID-19. The material sequenced was peripheral blood. The rearrangement combines TRBV27 with TRBJ1-2; the D gene lacks a confident call. The encoded CDR3 is CASSLAGKRDYGYTF. The DNA sequence reads TGTGCCAGCAGTTTAGCCGGGAAGCGGGACTATGGCTACACCTTC.